One and the same sample provided the 20 T cell receptor beta chains below, sequenced in a study of blood T cell repertoires in COVID-19. Sequencing was performed with immunoSEQ multiplex PCR; in TCRdb, only in-frame clones are kept and a portion is missing. The top ten clones hold 2.5% to 3.5% of a sample with 85,000 to 130,000 clones, approximately 83% of them seen once. The sequenced sample was peripheral blood. The receptors stem from a woman older than 75 with active or convalescent COVID-19.

The chain has TRBV7-2 and TRBJ1-2; tentative D call: TRBD1 (5 bases). Germline V gives CDR1 SGHTA, CDR2 FQGNSA. Deletions cut 5 bases from V and 6 bases from J, with 10 bases between. This CDR3 is 12 amino acids long. DNA for the CDR3: TGTGCCAGCAGCGCCAGGGAAAATGGCTACACCTTC. Its translation is CASSARENGYTF.

This clone was observed once. This rearrangement joins TRBV5-1 to TRBJ1-4; D is possibly TRBD1 (5 bases). The CDR3 contains 15 residues. The V end was cut by 6 bases, the J end by 5 bases, with 17 bases between. CDR1 and CDR2 (germline): SGHRS, YFSETQ. The CDR3 protein is CASTEGRTANEKLFF. CDR3 coding DNA: TGCGCCAGCACGGAGGGGAGGACGGCGAATGAAAAACTGTTTTTT.

The chain employs TRBV27 and TRBJ2-3, with 10 bases fitting TRBD2. From germline, CDR1 is MNHEY and CDR2 SMNVEV (reference sequence). J lost 7 bases, V lost 7 bases, and 14 bases had no gene match. The CDR3 is 16 amino acids. CDR3 DNA sequence: TGTGCCAGCACCAAATTCCCTAGCGGGGGAAGATATACGCAGTATTTT. Translated, it gives CASTKFPSGGRYTQYF.

This chain joins TRBV7-2 and TRBJ2-5; the match to TRBD2 covers 8 bases. The CDR3 sequence is 16 residues long. Germline CDR1 reads SGHTA; CDR2 reads FQGNSA. Trimming took 5 bases from V and 4 from J; bases not matched to a gene: 12. CDR3 coding DNA: TGTGCCAGCAGCCCAATTCGGGGGGGTGGTGGAGAGACCCAGTACTTC. This encodes CASSPIRGGGGETQYF.

The chain links TRBV24-1 to TRBJ1-5; possible D gene TRBD1, 5 bases. The germline V gene encodes CDR1 KGHDR and CDR2 SFDVKD. Trimming cost V 3 bases and J 7 bases, with 18 bases left between them. This CDR3 region has 16 residues. The CDR3 reads CATSDGRGGLGQPQHF. In DNA, the CDR3 is TGTGCCACCAGTGATGGCCGGGGGGGGTTGGGACAGCCCCAGCATTTT.

The chain joins TRBV19 to TRBJ1-6, with 7 bases matching TRBD1. CDR3 length equals 13 residues. V was pared by 2 bases and J by 17 bases, with 9 bases of the junction left unmatched. Per the germline V gene, CDR1 is LNHDA and CDR2 is SQIVND (reference sequence). The CDR3 DNA sequence: TGTGCCAGTAGTATATTTGGGGACAGCCCTATCCACTTT. Amino acid sequence: CASSIFGDSPIHF. The entire variable domain, with the rest obtained from reference TRBV19 and TRBJ1-6, is as follows: DGGITQSPKYLFRKEGQNVTLSCEQNLNHDAMYWYRQDPGQGLRLIYYSQIVNDFQKGDIAEGYSVSREKKESFPLTVTSAQKNPTAFYLCASSIFGDSPIHFGNGTRLTVT.

The rearrangement uses TRBV11-2 and TRBJ2-1; TRBD2 agrees at 7 bases. Per the germline V gene, CDR1 is SGHAT and CDR2 is FQNNGV. V dropped 2 bases and J dropped 9; count of bases not matched to a gene: 13. The CDR3 totals 16 residues. This CDR3 is CASSLTYSGAIGEQFF. The CDR3 nucleotides are TGTGCCAGCAGCTTAACGTACAGCGGGGCAATTGGTGAGCAGTTCTTC.

This chain links TRBV5-8 with TRBJ2-5, with a weak D call TRBD2 (6 bases). Germline CDR1 reads SGHTS; CDR2 reads YDEGEE. The CDR3 totals 15 residues. The V end was cut by 0 bases, the J end by 5 bases, with 14 bases between. Here the CDR3 DNA reads TGTGCCAGCAGCTTGGACGGGAGTTATTTCGAGACCCAGTACTTC. Translation gives CASSLDGSYFETQYF.

The rearrangement links TRBV10-3 to TRBJ2-2, with a possible D match to TRBD2 (6 bases). The germline V gene has CDR1 ENHRY and CDR2 SYGVKD. V was cut by 8 bases and J by 4 bases, with 11 bases left in between. The CDR3 covers 13 residues. The CDR3 sequence: CAIGGARTGELFF. The DNA for the CDR3 is TGTGCCATCGGCGGGGCGCGCACCGGGGAGCTGTTTTTT.

The chain carries TRBV11-3 and TRBJ2-7; 8 positions match TRBD2. From germline, CDR1 is SGHNT and CDR2 YENEEA. J was trimmed by 6 bases and V by 3 bases; bases with no gene match: 10. This CDR3 has 15 residues. This CDR3 reads CASSLGQRESGEQYF. The CDR3, as DNA: TGTGCCAGCAGCTTGGGTCAGCGGGAGTCTGGCGAGCAGTACTTC.

The chain links TRBV7-9 to TRBJ1-1, with 12 bases lining up with TRBD1. Germline V CDR1 and CDR2: SEHNR, FQNEAQ (reference sequence). CDR3 length equals 16 residues. V trimming: 4 bases; J trimming: 6 bases; junction bases outside the gene matches: 9. The CDR3 protein is CASSSGTGGAGSEAFF. The CDR3 DNA follows: TGTGCCAGCAGCTCCGGGACAGGGGGCGCAGGGTCTGAAGCTTTCTTT. The complete variable domain, with remaining parts taken from reference TRBV7-9 and TRBJ1-1, reads DTGVSQNPRHKITKRGQNVTFRCDPISEHNRLYWYRQTLGQGPEFLTYFQNEAQLEKSRLLSDRFSAERPKGSFSTLEIQRTEQGDSAMYLCASSSGTGGAGSEAFFGQGTRLTVV.

V usage is TRBV10-1 and J usage is TRBJ1-3; no definite D call. V lost 3 bases and J 1 base, leaving 4 bases between the germline ends. The CDR3 has 13 residues. The germline V gene encodes CDR1 WNHNN and CDR2 SYGVQD (reference sequence). Here the CDR3 DNA reads TGCGCCAGCAGTGATCCGTCTGGAAACACCATATATTTT. Translation gives CASSDPSGNTIYF.

The chain links TRBV7-9 to TRBJ1-2; D is possibly TRBD1 (6 bases). CDR1 SEHNR and CDR2 FQNEAQ come from the germline V gene (reference sequence). This CDR3 region has 14 residues. V was clipped by 0 bases and J by 7 bases, with 12 bases between them. CDR3 residues: CASSLATTGSGYTF. The CDR3, as DNA: TGTGCCAGCAGCTTAGCCACCACAGGGAGTGGCTACACCTTC.

The rearrangement links TRBV3-1 (or the pseudogene TRBV3-2) to TRBJ1-2; 7 bases map to TRBD1. The CDR3 contains 16 residues. Per germline, CDR1 LGHDT and CDR2 YNNKEL (reference sequence). V dropped 2 bases and J dropped 1; count of bases not matched to a gene: 7. CDR3 residues: CASSQPGTAFNYGYTF. In DNA, the CDR3 is TGTGCCAGCAGCCAACCCGGGACAGCGTTTAACTATGGCTACACCTTC.

This chain joins TRBV6-2 or TRBV6-3 and TRBJ1-2; 10 positions match TRBD1. CDR3 length: 14 amino acids. Germline-derived CDR1 and CDR2 are MNHEY and SVGEGT. The V and J ends lost 2 bases and 8 bases, in that order; junction bases with no gene match: 5. In DNA form, the CDR3 reads TGTGCCAGCAGTTACACGGGACAGGGGACGGGCTACACCTTC. Translating gives CASSYTGQGTGYTF.

The rearrangement links TRBV21-1 to TRBJ2-1; TRBD1 is the table's D call, not checked against the DNA. TRBV21-1 corresponds to a pseudogene. The CDR3 consists of 14 residues. DNA for the CDR3: TGTGCCAGCAGCAAACGGCACAGGGGCCATGAGCAGTTCTTC. This codes for CASSKRHRGHEQFF.

The genes are TRBV10-3 and TRBJ2-2; the match to TRBD1 covers 8 bases. Germline V gives CDR1 ENHRY, CDR2 SYGVKD. Germline trimming cut 7 bases from V and 4 bases from J; bases unmatched to any gene: 8. The CDR3 length is 15 residues. CDR3 sequence (DNA): TGTGCCATCACCACGACTGGACAGGGCACCGGGGAGCTGTTTTTT. It is translated as CAITTTGQGTGELFF.

The chain has TRBV2 and TRBJ1-4; TRBD1 might be the D (5 bases). The germline V and J ends were trimmed by 6 bases and 10 bases, with 27 bases remaining between them. The CDR3 is 17 residues long. Germline V lookup: CDR1 SNHLY, CDR2 FYNNEI. The DNA for the CDR3 is TGTGCCAGCAGCCTGGGACTCTTAACGGATGGTATTAGAAAACTGTTTTTT. The encoded protein is CASSLGLLTDGIRKLFF.

The rearrangement links TRBV7-9 to TRBJ2-7; D is unclear. The CDR3 length is 11 residues. The V gene's germline CDR1 is SEHNR and CDR2 FQNEAQ (reference sequence). The V end was cut by 5 bases, the J end by 3 bases, with 5 bases between. CDR3 residues: CASSPGYEQYF. The CDR3 DNA reads as TGTGCCAGCAGCCCCGGCTACGAGCAGTACTTC.

The rearrangement joins TRBV12-3 or TRBV12-4 to TRBJ1-1, with 7 positions matching TRBD1. The CDR3 sequence is 13 residues long. V lost 5 bases, J lost 7 bases, and 7 bases stayed unmatched. CDR3 residues: CASSPRGRDEAFF. CDR3 nucleotides: TGTGCCAGCAGTCCCAGGGGGAGAGATGAAGCTTTCTTT.